The 8 T cell receptor beta chains given below trace back to one sample, sequenced in a study of cytomegalovirus exposure and HLA in healthy donors. The PCR contained 60 Vbeta and 13 Jbeta primers. Sequencing was performed with immunoSEQ multiplex PCR; in TCRdb, only in-frame clones are kept and a portion is missing. The sample carries fewer than 110,000 clones, around 80% recorded once. Sequenced: PBMCs. Every receptor here comes from a man under 40 in good health and CMV-seropositive.

This clone has only a few counts. The chain has TRBV18 and TRBJ1-1, with 11 bases that match TRBD1. The CDR3 is made up of 14 amino acids. The V gene's germline CDR1 is KGHSH and CDR2 LQKENI. V lost 2 bases, J lost 7 bases, and 3 bases stayed unmatched. CDR3 amino acids: CASSPTGTGGEAFF. As DNA, the CDR3 is TGTGCCAGCTCACCAACCGGGACAGGGGGTGAAGCTTTCTTT.

This clone appeared once. J is TRBJ1-2 and V is TRBV14; weak D call: TRBD1 (6 bases). Germline V lookup: CDR1 SGHDN, CDR2 FVKESK. There are 16 residues in the CDR3. With 1 base removed from V and 4 bases from J, the gap between germline ends came to 16 bases. The CDR3 bases are TGTGCCAGCAGCCAAGTTTTGTACAGGGAGAGCTATGGCTACACCTTC. This translates into CASSQVLYRESYGYTF.

The CDR3 protein is CASRTSSREQYF. CDR3 bases: TGTGCCAGCCGGACCTCTTCGAGGGAGCAGTACTTC. This rearrangement joins TRBV27 to TRBJ2-5; the D gene is possibly TRBD2 (5 bases). The CDR3 is 12 amino acids. The V gene's germline CDR1 is MNHEY and CDR2 SMNVEV (reference sequence). The V gene lost 8 bases and the J gene lost 11 bases, with 18 bases spanning the gap.

This chain joins TRBV20-1 and TRBJ2-7; D possibly corresponds to TRBD1 (5 bases). V was clipped by 6 bases and J by 9 bases, with 9 bases between them. In germline, CDR1 is DFQATT, CDR2 SNEGSKA (reference sequence). The CDR3 spans 9 residues. The CDR3 here is CSAGHWQYF. The CDR3 nucleotides read TGCAGTGCGGGGCATTGGCAGTACTTC.

A word on this clone: The sample holds other DNA sequences that translate to the same CDR3. The chain uses TRBV2 and TRBJ1-2; D not resolved. Germline V gives CDR1 SNHLY, CDR2 FYNNEI. This CDR3 is built from 14 residues. V lost 4 bases, J lost 3 bases, and 12 bases lay in between. The CDR3 sequence is CASSGAGLYYGYTF. CDR3 sequence (DNA): TGTGCCAGCAGTGGTGCGGGCCTTTACTATGGCTACACCTTC.

The chain recombines TRBV5-6 with TRBJ1-4; perhaps TRBD1 as D (5 bases). Trimming removed 6 bases from V and 8 bases from J, with 14 bases in between. The CDR3 sequence is 13 residues long. Per the germline V gene, CDR1 is SGHDT and CDR2 is YYEEEE. CDR3 sequence: CASNTGVQEKLFF. Written as DNA, the CDR3 is TGTGCCAGCAATACAGGCGTTCAGGAAAAACTGTTTTTT.

The chain employs TRBV7-9 and TRBJ1-1; TRBD1 might be the D (6 bases). CDR3 size: 12 residues. Trimming stripped 5 bases from V and 7 bases from J, with 11 bases between. Per germline, CDR1 SEHNR and CDR2 FQNEAQ (reference sequence). CDR3 in amino acids: CASSQSGVEAFF. DNA for the CDR3: TGTGCCAGCAGCCAGTCAGGGGTTGAAGCTTTCTTT.

The chain links TRBV7-2 to TRBJ2-3; 8 bases match TRBD2. The ends lost 1 base at V and 0 bases at J; junction bases unmatched: 9. Germline V gene sequence: CDR1 SGHTA, CDR2 FQGNSA. The CDR3 has 18 amino acids. For the CDR3, the DNA is TGTGCCAGCAGCTTAGTTCGGACTAGCCCCTCTAGCACAGATACGCAGTATTTT. This encodes CASSLVRTSPSSTDTQYF. Variable domain in full (rest from reference TRBV7-2 and TRBJ2-3): GAGVSQSPSNKVTEKGKDVELRCDPISGHTALYWYRQSLGQGLEFLIYFQGNSAPDKSGLPSDRFSAERTGGSVSTLTIQRTQQEDSAVYLCASSLVRTSPSSTDTQYFGPGTRLTVL.